Given below is one TCR beta chain in context. Which antigen it targets is not known. These data belong to a study of cytomegalovirus exposure and HLA in healthy donors (dated by TCRdb to 2016 to 2017). Background on the whole study: An earlier analysis of approximately 640 of the donors reported 250 to 300 Gb of sequence data and 100 million to 140 million unique TCR beta sequences from about 200 million T cells. Roughly 300 gigabases of sequencing data and tens of millions of unique TCR sequences were included in an early release covering about 600 HLA-typed donors. Of the 300 to 450 genotyped donors, 81% were placed in the genetic ancestry cluster associated with self-reported Caucasian donors. The study aimed to test whether signatures of past pathogen exposure could be identified by cataloging public T cell receptors. Using immunosequencing, the study profiled T cell repertoires from about 620 subjects and related those repertoires to cytomegalovirus serostatus. A separate validation cohort of roughly 130 different subjects was used in addition to the 666-subject first cohort. The study combined high-throughput TCR immunosequencing, statistical association of individual TCRs with disease status, and machine learning to predict cytomegalovirus infection status. A later analysis re-analyzed previously published TCR beta repertoires from 666 donors and added high-resolution HLA genotyping to study TCR occurrence patterns. Rather than drawing on any new phenotypic data, the later analysis identified candidate immune exposures from TCR beta sequences and the way those sequences occurred across donors. An earlier analysis of several hundred of the donors applied high-throughput TCR beta sequencing to assess whether each TCR beta V gene segment acted as functional or pseudogenic. Donor age, sex, ethnicity and CMV serostatus were compiled alongside the repertoire data. In a later genetic analysis, genome-wide SNP genotypes for about three fifths of the roughly 670 donors were used, and that subset was treated as a discovery cohort. Every discovery cohort repertoire had been produced on one sequencing platform. Class I and class II HLA loci were covered by the typing at four-digit resolution. Typing coverage differed by locus: A, B, C, DRB1 and DQB1 were typed in about 620-640 donors, DQA1 in 522, DPA1 in roughly 590, and DPB1 in 450 to 480. Because of strong linkage in the cohort, a few DR-DQ haplotypes were treated as single units for association and clustering. Among about 360 genotyped donors of the cohort, an average of roughly 240,000 unique TCR beta nucleotide sequences were sequenced per donor, roughly a sixth of them non-productive.

The cohort comprised hundreds of healthy bone marrow donors. All cohort members were sampled while nominally healthy, although unrecorded immune exposures were likely present. The donor was CMV seropositive and was included in the group of approximately 300 seropositive cohort members. A peripheral blood sample was collected from each donor, and TCR beta sequencing was performed on peripheral blood mononuclear cells. Genomic DNA extraction from the blood cell samples was performed with the Qiagen DNeasy Blood Extraction Kit. The library was produced with the immunoSEQ multiplex PCR assay. A mixture of 60 forward primers for TCR Vbeta segments and 13 reverse primers for TCR Jbeta segments was used in the multiplex PCR. The CDR3 region of rearranged TCR beta genes was amplified from genomic DNA by a multiplex PCR assay. The amplified TCR beta libraries were sequenced on the Illumina HiSeq System as 87-base-pair reads. Regarding the original processing steps: Across the 670 or so repertoires, a later analysis counted around 80 million unique TCR beta chains, approximately 12 million of which were shared by at least two donors. Raw reads were error-corrected and collapsed into unique sequences by a nearest-neighbor algorithm in which closely related sequences were merged to remove PCR and sequencing errors. V, D and J gene segments were assigned by aligning CDR3 sequences to IMGT reference sequences. For a sequence to be retained, a match of at least six nucleotides was required to both a V gene segment and a J gene segment. A rearrangement counted as productive if the CDR3 had no stop codons and remained in frame with V and J, and every other rearrangement counted as non-productive. Following IMGT convention, CDR3 was defined as the stretch from the second conserved V-encoded cysteine to the conserved J-encoded phenylalanine. The earlier analysis of about 560 of the donors excluded any sequence lacking an unambiguous match to a single V gene segment. An earlier analysis of roughly 590 of the donors called V segments functional above 56.7% productive rearrangements and segregating when the between-donor standard deviation exceeded 5%. A statistical classification framework was developed to diagnose cytomegalovirus status using the catalog of TCR beta chain sequences. A later analysis assigned V and J genes by comparing TCR nucleotide sequences with IMGT/GENE-DB human TR gene sequences. The TCRdist pipeline was used in a later analysis to assign CDR3 sequences and most-parsimonious VDJ recombination scenarios. In a later analysis, every TCR beta chain was defined by the combination of its CDR3 amino acid sequence and its V-gene family, and reads without a unique V-gene family were dropped. As a way to deal with suspected cross-contamination and a sequencing artifact, a later analysis dropped 640 or so nucleotide sequences that were highly shared and had low generation probability. A later analysis calculated a clonal expansion index for each public chain from normalized within-repertoire ranks of inferred template counts. In a later analysis, generation probabilities were computed with a VDJ recombination model fitted to out-of-frame rearrangements, and the resulting probabilities were checked against IGoR. A later analysis scored TCR-TCR, TCR-HLA and TCR-CMV co-occurrence with hypergeometric tests, applying a repertoire-size bias correction to TCR pairs. A later analysis estimated false discovery rates by permuting HLA or CMV assignments 20 times. A later analysis grouped co-occurring TCRs with DBSCAN, adding TCRdist sequence similarity when clustering within HLA-allele-positive subsets. Co-occurrence clustering excluded repertoires with fewer than 30,000 or more than 120,000 public chains, plus five with anomalous nucleotide sharing. TCRdb mirrors the immuneACCESS table, restricted to in-frame sequences. Some clones are absent from its copies; in checked studies, under half trace to an unresolved V gene, and the reason for the others is unknown. That table gives V, J and clone size, and the DNA gave D and trimming. The sample table records tens of thousands of clones. The ten largest clones add up to approximately 13% of the sample.

The paper's findings and limits, for the study overall: In vitro tests confirmed that three of the cytomegalovirus-associated TCR beta chains recognize cytomegalovirus antigens. According to a later analysis, most CMV-associated TCR beta chains appeared to be HLA-restricted, and the HLA associations seemed to be driven largely by CMV exposure. The authors suggested that the approach could potentially be extended to other disease states and immunological phenotypes. At a false discovery rate of 0.05, a later analysis linked roughly 17,000 TCR beta sequences to specific HLA alleles. The 87-base-pair reads could not distinguish some IMGT-functional V segments, including TRBV6-2 and TRBV6-3, so those segments were excluded. Because some donors lacked HLA typing at each locus, the association tests relied only on the typed subset. The study listed 164 TCR beta chains as associated with cytomegalovirus. A group of highly shared sequence variants was considered likely to be a technical artifact of the sequencing pipeline. The cohort was sequenced for TCR beta chains only, and without alpha or paired-chain data the features that could be detected were limited. The presence/absence analyses assumed that sequencing depth was roughly uniform across donors, and that assumption may not be true. In an earlier analysis of approximately 600 of the donors, most TCR beta V segments were observed in productive rearrangements about 87% or about 30% of the time, broadly matching IMGT annotations. Correlated functional status among segregating V segments might be attributable to linkage disequilibrium, but an unknown experimental factor could not be ruled out. In a later analysis, HLA-associated TCR beta chains showed more clonal expansion and lower generation probabilities than non-associated chains that were equally common. The classifier was reported to diagnose cytomegalovirus status with high specificity and sensitivity in both the original and validation cohorts. The only immune exposure information available for the cohort was CMV serostatus. In a later analysis, several top co-occurrence clusters were reported to appear linked to parvovirus B19, influenza, CMV and Epstein-Barr virus. A further reported finding was that TCR beta sequences accurately predicted the HLA-A and HLA-B alleles for most subjects in the first cohort. When HLA alleles, especially DR and DQ, strongly co-occurred, TCR associations were difficult to assign to individual alleles. The earlier analysis of 587 of the donors excluded roughly 16 rarely observed V segments, including chromosome 9 orphons, because counts were too low. Most TCR sequences were seen in very few donors, while some public TCRs were found in many individuals. A later genetic analysis reported fewer N-insertions in productive TCRs among donors in an Asian-associated ancestry cluster than the roughly 650-donor mean. A later analysis found that TCR association rates varied across HLA loci, with DRB1 alleles showing the most associated TCRs and HLA-C alleles the fewest. V-gene and J-gene trimming of TCR beta chains was associated with a missense DCLRE1C variant in a later genetic analysis, and the association was replicated in an independent cohort.

The CDR1 and CDR2 encoded by the germline V gene are MGHRA and YSYEKL. Clipping removes 4 bases from V and 6 bases from J, with 9 as the unmatched junction base count. CDR3 length: 16 amino acids, cysteine to phenylalanine. Of all the DNA, just the CDR3 is kept, 48 bases in frame from base 1. Sequencing was carried out using PBMCs. The receptor chain draws on TRBV4-1 and TRBJ2-1, with 10 middle bases fitting TRBD2. This clonotype originated in a woman between 55 and 75 years old in good health and CMV-seropositive. Here is the DNA: TGCGCCAGCAGCCCGACCCCGGGACTAGCGTCCAATGAGCAGTTCTTC. It encodes CASSPTPGLASNEQFF.